This T cell receptor (beta chain) was sequenced in a study of response to subunit inactivated influenza vaccine (dated by TCRdb to the late 2010s). For context, the study as a whole: The study used deep quantitative T cell receptor repertoire profiling to track responses to a trivalent subunit inactivated influenza vaccine. What the authors observed across the whole study: According to the authors, only a limited number of new T cells may be recruited by each seasonal influenza vaccination.

The library relied on RT-PCR. Sequencing was carried out with an Illumina HiSeq 2500. TCRdb reanalyzed the raw reads on its own, using fastp at Q25 for trimming and MiXCR for clone calling, and kept in-frame beta chains. Each CDR3 protein gets just one entry, which takes the most common genes and DNA from the rows behind it. The sample records about 570,000 distinct CDR3 sequences, 11% of which are singletons. About 10% of the sample lies in the top ten. A word on this clonotype: No cognate antigen has been identified for it. The junction shows a germline mismatch at one end, possibly a read error.

Taken from the germline V gene, the CDR1 and CDR2 loops are SGDLS and YYNGEE. From the cysteine up to the phenylalanine, the CDR3 has a length of 13 residues. Here the CDR3 DNA is all that survives: 39 bases in frame from base 1. The sample also formed part of further work on T cells expressing NK-cell markers. According to the second study: 5'RACE template switching, by which a universal primer site and unique molecular identifiers were added, was used to make TCR beta cDNA libraries. In sorted CD3+CD56+NKG2C+, CD3+CD56+NKG2C- and CD3+CD56-NKG2C+ T-cell subsets from several donors, TCR beta-chain repertoires were profiled. Among the eight sequenced donors, only one was HCMV-seronegative, while the other seven were HCMV-seropositive. To restrict sorting to alphabetaTCR-expressing T cells, an anti-gammadeltaTCR antibody was added in several experiments. For 6 or 7 donors, the dominant CD3+CD56+NKG2C+ clonotypes were among the top 10 CD8+ clonotypes and accounted for about 1.0-8% of CD8+ T cells. Those dominant clonotypes were again the most abundant among CD3+CD56-NKG2C+ cells in a handful of donors, at roughly 25-65%. Whether the expanded NKG2C-expressing T cell clones were specific for HCMV antigens was left unclear. The eight sequenced donors were randomly selected healthy volunteers, three men and five women. A commercial ELISA kit detecting HCMV-specific IgG in serum was used to determine HCMV serostatus. Peripheral blood mononuclear cells were isolated from blood by Ficoll density gradient centrifugation. For a handful of donors, unsorted PBMC were also used to sequence bulk peripheral blood T-cell repertoires. Synthesis of cDNA was primed from the TCR beta constant segment and was followed by two consecutive PCR amplification steps. Libraries were sequenced as 2 x 150 bp reads on Illumina HiSeq 2000/2500, MiSeq or NextSeq. MIGEC was used to demultiplex reads and group the reads by UMI, and MiTCR was used to assemble and quantify clonotypes. To exclude erroneous sequences, any TCR cDNA sequence not supported by at least two reads was discarded. The tcR package was used for downstream repertoire analysis, with clonotypes matched between fractions based on CDR3 nucleotide sequence plus V segment. VDJmatch was used to annotate antigen specificity against VDJdb, with one amino acid substitution in CDR3 permitted.

The chain employs TRBV9 and TRBJ2-1, with no reliable assignment of the D segment. The sequencing here drew on PBMCs from blood, taken on the day of vaccination. The TCR sequence derives from a man aged 45-65 years who received an inactivated influenza vaccine. Donor details come from another sample of the same person, matched by shared clones. The bases read TGTGCCAGCAGCGTAGGTAGCTTCAATGAGCAGTTTTTC. It translates as CASSVGSFNEQFF. The CDR3 plus the reference TRBV9 and TRBJ2-1 genes for the other parts give the full variable domain: DSGVTQTPKHLITATGQRVTLRCSPRSGDLSVYWYQQSLDQGLQFLIQYYNGEERAKGNILERFSAQQFPDLHSELNLSSLELGDSALYFCASSVGSFNEQFFGPGTRLTVL.